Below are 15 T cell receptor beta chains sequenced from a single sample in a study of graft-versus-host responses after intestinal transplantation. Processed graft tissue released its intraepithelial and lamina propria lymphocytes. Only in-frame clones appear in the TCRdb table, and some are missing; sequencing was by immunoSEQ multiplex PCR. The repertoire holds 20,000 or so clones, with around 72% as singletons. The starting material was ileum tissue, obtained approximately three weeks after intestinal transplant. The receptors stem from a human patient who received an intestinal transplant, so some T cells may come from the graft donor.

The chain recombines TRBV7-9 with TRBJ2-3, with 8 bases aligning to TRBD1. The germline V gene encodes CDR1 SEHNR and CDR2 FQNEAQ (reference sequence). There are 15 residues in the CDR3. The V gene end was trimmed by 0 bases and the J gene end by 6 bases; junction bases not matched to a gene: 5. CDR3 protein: CASSLADRDTDTQYF. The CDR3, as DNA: TGTGCCAGCAGCTTAGCGGACAGGGACACGGATACGCAGTATTTT.

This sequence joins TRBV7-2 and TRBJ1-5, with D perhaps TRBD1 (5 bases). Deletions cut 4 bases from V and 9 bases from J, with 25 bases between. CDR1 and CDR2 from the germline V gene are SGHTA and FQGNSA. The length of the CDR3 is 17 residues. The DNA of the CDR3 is TGTGCCAGCAGCTCCAACCTCGACAGCCTGTCCCTACCGCCCCAGCATTTT. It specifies CASSSNLDSLSLPPQHF.

The CDR3 loop is CASTPSNIYEQYF. Here the CDR3 DNA reads TGCGCCAGCACCCCCTCTAATATCTACGAGCAGTACTTC. This sequence joins TRBV10-2 and TRBJ2-7; no firm D call. The germline V gene has CDR1 WSHSY and CDR2 SAAADI. V lost 7 bases and J 3 bases, leaving 13 bases between the germline ends. The CDR3 consists of 13 residues.

CDR3 residues: CASSLEYTMNTEAFF. The CDR3 DNA follows: TGTGCCAGCAGCTTGGAATACACAATGAACACTGAAGCTTTCTTT. The rearrangement joins TRBV5-6 to TRBJ1-1; no definite D call. Germline CDR1 is SGHDT and CDR2 is YYEEEE. The V and J ends lost 0 bases and 0 bases respectively, with 9 bases between them. This CDR3 has 15 amino acids.

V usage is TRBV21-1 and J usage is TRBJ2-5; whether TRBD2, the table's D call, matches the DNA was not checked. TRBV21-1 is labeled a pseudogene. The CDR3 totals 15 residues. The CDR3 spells CARITSGSYQETQYF. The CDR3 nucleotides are TGTGCCAGGATCACTAGCGGGAGTTACCAAGAGACCCAGTACTTC.

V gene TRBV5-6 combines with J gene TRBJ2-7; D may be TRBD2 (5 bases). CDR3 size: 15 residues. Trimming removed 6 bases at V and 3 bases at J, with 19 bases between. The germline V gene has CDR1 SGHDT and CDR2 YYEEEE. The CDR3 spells CASTLQWSGSYEQYF. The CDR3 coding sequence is TGTGCCAGCACTCTCCAGTGGAGCGGAAGCTACGAGCAGTACTTC.

Here the CDR3 reads CASSLLAAYNEQFF. The CDR3, as DNA: TGTGCCAGCAGCTTATTAGCGGCCTACAATGAGCAGTTCTTC. V is TRBV7-9 and J is TRBJ2-1, with a weak D call TRBD2 (6 bases). Trimming took off 2 bases at V and 2 bases at J, with 7 bases between the two ends. CDR3 size: 14 residues. Germline-derived CDR1 and CDR2 are SEHNR and FQNEAQ (reference sequence).

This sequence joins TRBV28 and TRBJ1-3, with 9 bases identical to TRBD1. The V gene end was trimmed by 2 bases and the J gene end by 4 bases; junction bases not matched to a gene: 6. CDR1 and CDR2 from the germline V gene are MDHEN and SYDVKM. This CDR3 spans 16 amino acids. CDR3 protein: CASSLRNRGQGNTIYF. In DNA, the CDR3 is TGTGCCAGCAGTTTACGGAACAGGGGGCAAGGAAACACCATATATTTT.

The CDR3 nucleotides read TGTGCCAGTTCTCCGACAGTTATCAGCACCGGGGAGCTGTTTTTT. This encodes CASSPTVISTGELFF. This chain connects TRBV19 to TRBJ2-2; D might be TRBD1 (5 bases). CDR3 length: 15 amino acids. V was pared by 8 bases and J by 4 bases, with 17 bases between. Germline CDR1 is LNHDA and CDR2 is SQIVND (reference sequence).

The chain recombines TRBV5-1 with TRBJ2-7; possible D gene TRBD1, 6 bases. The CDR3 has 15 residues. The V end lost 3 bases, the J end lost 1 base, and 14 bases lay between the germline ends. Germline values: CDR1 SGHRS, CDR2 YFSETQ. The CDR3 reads CASSYTLTGSYEQYF. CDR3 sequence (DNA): TGCGCCAGCAGCTACACCCTCACAGGGTCCTACGAGCAGTACTTC. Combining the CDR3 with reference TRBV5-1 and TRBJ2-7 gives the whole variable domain KAGVTQTPRYLIKTRGQQVTLSCSPISGHRSVSWYQQTPGQGLQFLFEYFSETQRNKGNFPGRFSGRQFSNSRSEMNVSTLELGDSALYLCASSYTLTGSYEQYFGPGTRLTVT.

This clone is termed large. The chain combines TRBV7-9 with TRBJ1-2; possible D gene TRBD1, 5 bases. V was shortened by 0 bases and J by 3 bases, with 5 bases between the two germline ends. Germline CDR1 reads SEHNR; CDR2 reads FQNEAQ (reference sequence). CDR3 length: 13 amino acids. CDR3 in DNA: TGTGCCAGCAGCTTAGCAGGGGACTATGGCTACACCTTC. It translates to CASSLAGDYGYTF.

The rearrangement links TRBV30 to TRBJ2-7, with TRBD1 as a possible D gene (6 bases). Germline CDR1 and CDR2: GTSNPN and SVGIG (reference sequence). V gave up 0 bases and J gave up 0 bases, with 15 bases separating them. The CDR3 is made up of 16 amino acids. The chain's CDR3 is CAWSVLRGISSYEQYF. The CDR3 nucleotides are TGTGCCTGGAGTGTACTAAGGGGGATCAGCTCCTACGAGCAGTACTTC.

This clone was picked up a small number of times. The CDR3 loop is CASSYRGTAYEQYF. The CDR3 DNA follows: TGTGCCAGCAGTTACAGGGGGACAGCCTACGAGCAGTACTTC. This rearrangement joins TRBV6-6 to TRBJ2-7; 7 positions match TRBD1. The V and J ends lost 2 bases and 2 bases, in that order; junction bases with no gene match: 3. From germline, CDR1 is MNHNY and CDR2 SVGAGI (reference sequence). The CDR3 runs 14 residues.

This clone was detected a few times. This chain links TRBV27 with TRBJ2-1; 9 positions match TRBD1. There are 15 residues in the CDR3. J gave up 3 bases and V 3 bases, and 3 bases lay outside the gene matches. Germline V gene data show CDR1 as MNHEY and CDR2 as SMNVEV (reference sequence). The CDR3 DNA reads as TGTGCCAGCAGTTTGGGGACAGGGAACTACAATGAGCAGTTCTTC. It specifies CASSLGTGNYNEQFF.

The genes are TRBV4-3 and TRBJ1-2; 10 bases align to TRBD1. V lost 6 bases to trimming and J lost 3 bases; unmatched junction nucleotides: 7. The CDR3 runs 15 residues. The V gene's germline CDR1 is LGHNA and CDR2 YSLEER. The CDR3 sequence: CASRPGQGFYYGYTF. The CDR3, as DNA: TGCGCCAGCAGGCCGGGACAGGGGTTTTACTATGGCTACACCTTC.